This T cell receptor beta chain was recorded in a study of shared clonotypes between healthy human individuals (dated by TCRdb to the early 2020s). Study-level background: Two women and a few men aged 18 to 49 years were included in the cohort. Different laboratories and diverse techniques were used to prepare libraries and sequence TCR repertoires, to increase sequencing depth and limit assay-specific biases. Per donor, three plates each were used for CD4 naive and CD4 memory, two for CD8 naive, and one for CD8 memory. To estimate repertoire size and how much clonotypes are shared between individuals, the study performed deep sequencing of blood TCR repertoires from about 5 healthy adults. Each donor's leukapheresis produced roughly between roughly 0.85 and 10 billion PBMCs. Points the paper makes about the study in general: Because the study included only a small number of donors, the genetic and exposure-history diversity represented was limited. Clonotypes shared by all four sorted-subset donors showed higher generation probabilities than non-shared clonotypes. Around 5% of naive CD4, 3.5% of naive CD8, approximately 2% of memory CD4, and 0.35% to 0.4% of memory CD8 clonotypes were shared across a few donors. Even with the large sequencing depth, rarefaction of the sorted-subset datasets indicated that sequencing was incomplete. Naive subsets generally had larger estimated clonotype richness than memory subsets. Sampling was restricted to blood, and TCR repertoires in tissues likely differ from the TCR repertoires found in blood. Based on pairwise subsampling, the degree of clonotype sharing among donors was expected to be affected by sequencing depth.

Healthy HIV-negative adults with no recently reported acute infections or vaccinations were included as donors. All donors were Caucasian adults living in Nashville, Tennessee, USA. CD4+ T cells were enriched by magnetic negative selection, after which naive cells were positively selected on CD45RA and the negative fraction was taken as the memory subset. After blood collection by leukapheresis, PBMCs were isolated using Ficoll-Histopaque density gradient centrifugation and then cryopreserved in the vapor phase of liquid nitrogen. Analytical flow cytometry was used to check the purity and quantity of each magnetically sorted T cell population. Genomic DNA was isolated from each sorted fraction and quantified by UV absorbance on a Nanodrop 2000c. Using the deep immunoSEQ assay, multiplex PCR amplified TCR CDR3 regions from genomic DNA. Genomic DNA extracted from each cell subset was distributed evenly over all wells of several immunoSEQ 96-well plates, and each plate served as one replicate. For sorted subsets, 150 to 250 ng genomic DNA, equal to some 30,000 T cell genomes, was loaded into each replicate PCR. The purified libraries were quantified using a Qubit 3.0 fluorometer, sized with a Bioanalyzer 2100, and then quantified again using the KAPA Library Quantification kit. A separate single-read 150-cycle Illumina NextSeq 550 flow cell was used to sequence each immunoSEQ 96-well plate. For the original study's pipeline: Because the immunoSEQ output held only junctional sequences and lacked quality scores, the filtering could not match the filtering applied to full-length reads. Sequences were annotated with PyIR, a Python wrapper for IgBLAST v1.9, and V/J genes and CDR3 were assigned using IMGT germline references. Reads with weak V/J assignments (E-value above 1e-6), missing CDR3, stop codons, out-of-frame junctions, or ambiguous translated residues were removed. V3J clonotypes were defined as sequences sharing the same inferred V gene, J gene, and CDR3 amino acid sequence. To compute the percentage overlap between repertoires, the number of shared unique clonotypes was divided by the size of the smaller repertoire. Repertoire richness was assessed with RTK rarefaction, the Chao1 estimator, and Recon v2.1 estimates of unobserved clonotypes. OLGA was used to compute generation probabilities for all TCRbeta clonotypes that the gDNA method yielded from a few donors. This immuneACCESS table, as held by TCRdb, lists in-frame sequences with V and J called but not all clones. Of the missing ones, under half trace to an unresolved V gene in checked studies; the others have no known cause. V and J calls and clone size are as listed in that table; D and trimming were resolved from the DNA. The sample records hundreds of thousands of clones, 95% to 97% of which are singletons. Less than 0.06% of the sample is taken by the ten largest.

Notes on this clone: Its antigen remains unidentified. Base qualities are not at hand, and no much larger clone is one base apart.

This clonotype was sampled from a woman aged 25-40 years in good health. Sequenced sample: naive CD4+ T cells sorted from blood. In the paper's terms, the cell subset or site label means: CD45RA+ positively selected.

The CDR3 region: CASSLVSPSQGSISYEQYF. The DNA sequence follows: TGTGCCAGCAGCTTAGTATCTCCGTCGCAGGGGTCAATCTCCTACGAGCAGTACTTC. The chain is assembled from TRBV7-8 and TRBJ2-7; a tentative D call is TRBD1 (6 bases match). The CDR3 holds 19 amino acids from the cysteine to the phenylalanine. The retained sequence is limited to the CDR3, 57 bases, with the frame set at the first base. At the junction V is shortened by 1 base and J by 0 bases, with 22 bases in between. The germline V gene provides CDR1 SGHVS and CDR2 FQNEAQ.